The 32 T cell receptor beta chains presented below share a single source sample, sequenced in a study of T cells in Graves' hyperthyroidism and ophthalmopathy. Using RNA transcripts as the source, TCR beta CDR3 regions were amplified. The HTBI primer set drove a first-round RT-PCR of the TCR CDR3. TCRdb redid the calling of the multiplex PCR reads with MiXCR, one entry per CDR3 protein. The profile shows 350,000 to 400,000 distinct CDR3 sequences, approximately 19% of them singletons. Input material: blood. All receptors derive from a woman aged 18-30 years with Graves' hyperthyroidism.

There are many counts of this clonotype. The chain carries TRBV6-1 and TRBJ2-2, with D unresolved. The V end was cut by 5 bases, the J end by 3 bases, with 16 bases between. The CDR3 spans 16 residues. Looked up from germline, CDR1 is MNHNS and CDR2 is SASEGT. The CDR3 DNA is TGTGCCAGCAGTATGGTCCCCCCCGGTCACACCGGGGAGCTGTTTTTT. Translated, it gives CASSMVPPGHTGELFF.

This clonotype was seen repeatedly, ten times or more. The J gene is TRBJ1-2, the V gene TRBV12-3 or TRBV12-4, with 7 bases lining up with TRBD1. This CDR3 region has 15 residues. V trimming: 2 bases; J trimming: 8 bases; junction bases outside the gene matches: 11. This chain's CDR3 is CASSLSRQGLYGYTF. The CDR3 nucleotides read TGTGCCAGCAGTTTAAGTAGACAGGGACTATACGGCTACACCTTC.

This clonotype was counted many times. V is TRBV19 and J is TRBJ2-5, with D uncertain. The CDR3 covers 14 residues. Trimming removed 6 bases at V and 0 bases at J, with 11 bases between. CDR1 LNHDA and CDR2 SQIVND come from the germline V gene (reference sequence). Here the CDR3 DNA reads TGTGCCAGTAGCACTGACTGGCACCAAGAGACCCAGTACTTC. Protein sequence: CASSTDWHQETQYF.

This clonotype was observed a few times. The V call is TRBV2, the J call TRBJ2-7, with 12 bases fitting TRBD2. Germline trimming cut 6 bases from V and 2 bases from J; bases unmatched to any gene: 5. In germline, CDR1 is SNHLY, CDR2 FYNNEI. The CDR3 sequence is 15 residues long. CDR3 DNA sequence: TGTGCCAGCAGACAAACTAGCGGGGGGACCTACGAGCAGTACTTC. It specifies CASRQTSGGTYEQYF.

This clonotype occurred many times. This chain connects TRBV5-1 to TRBJ2-5, with D perhaps matching TRBD1 (5 bases). The ends were cut back, 2 bases at V and 2 bases at J, with 10 bases in the middle. In germline, CDR1 is SGHRS, CDR2 YFSETQ. The CDR3 has 14 amino acids. CDR3 amino acids: CASSFLGVQETQYF. CDR3 sequence (DNA): TGCGCCAGCAGCTTTTTAGGGGTTCAAGAGACCCAGTACTTC.

Notes on this clonotype: A much larger clone lies one base from this, so it may be a read error. A read error is likely, as this CDR3 ends without the conserved phenylalanine or tryptophan. This chain's CDR3 is CASSPDRVDSYEQYY. In nucleotides, the CDR3 is TGTGCCAGCAGCCCCGACAGGGTTGACTCCTACGAGCAGTACTAC. This chain joins TRBV2 and TRBJ2-7, with 7 bases that match TRBD1. V lost 6 bases, J lost 0 bases, and 8 bases stayed unmatched. CDR3 size: 15 residues. Germline V CDR1 and CDR2: SNHLY, FYNNEI.

This clonotype was seen many times. The chain recombines TRBV7-8 with TRBJ2-3; D is unclear. CDR1 is SGHVS, CDR2 FQNEAQ, per germline. The CDR3 loop spans 14 amino acids. V was trimmed by 2 bases and J by 3 bases, leaving 9 bases between them. This chain's CDR3 is CASSLTYITDTQYF. The CDR3 nucleotides are TGTGCCAGCAGCTTAACTTATATTACAGATACGCAGTATTTT.

At least ten counts were recorded for this clonotype. The germline gene is not matched at one end of the junction; a read error may be the cause. V gene TRBV7-2 combines with J gene TRBJ2-2, with D perhaps TRBD2 (6 bases). This CDR3 region has 14 residues. Germline V lookup: CDR1 SGHTA, CDR2 FQGNSA. The DNA for the CDR3 is TGTGCCAGCAGCGCAGGATGGAACACCGGGGGGCTGTTTTTT. Amino acid sequence: CASSAGWNTGGLFF.

The rearrangement links TRBV10-3 to TRBJ1-5; D may be TRBD1 (5 bases). This CDR3 is 14 amino acids long. CDR1 ENHRY and CDR2 SYGVKD come from the germline V gene. V shed 5 bases and J shed 4 bases, with 12 bases lying between them. The CDR3 nucleotides read TGTGCCATCAGTAGGACGGGACCTAATCAGCCCCAGCATTTT. Translating it yields CAISRTGPNQPQHF.

This clonotype was observed a handful of times. The rearrangement joins TRBV2 to TRBJ2-4, with D hard to call. The germline V and J ends were trimmed by 5 bases and 6 bases, with 14 bases remaining between them. Germline CDR1 and CDR2: SNHLY and FYNNEI. CDR3 size: 14 residues. The chain's CDR3 is CASSFGQAGNIQYF. DNA of the CDR3: TGTGCCAGCAGTTTCGGCCAGGCTGGAAACATTCAGTACTTC. The full variable domain, completed using reference TRBV2 and TRBJ2-4, is EPEVTQTPSHQVTQMGQEVILRCVPISNHLYFYWYRQILGQKVEFLVSFYNNEISEKSEIFDDQFSVERPDGSNFTLKIRSTKLEDSAMYFCASSFGQAGNIQYFGAGTRLSVL.

As to this clonotype: This may arise from a read error, as a much more abundant clone is one base away. V and J are TRBV4-1 and TRBJ1-5; D remains ambiguous. V gave up 11 bases and J gave up 6 bases, with 23 bases separating them. This CDR3 is 15 amino acids long. CDR1 MGHRA and CDR2 YSYEKL come from the germline V gene. The CDR3 region is CAGRGNKEVGQPQHF. The CDR3 DNA reads TGCGCCGGCCGCGGGAATAAAGAGGTGGGTCAGCCCCAGCATTTT.

This clonotype was seen ten or more times. The V call is TRBV3-1, the J call TRBJ2-2; D remains ambiguous. Germline loops: CDR1 LGHDT, CDR2 YNNKEL (reference sequence). Deletions cut 1 base from V and 2 bases from J, with 5 bases between. The CDR3 extends over 14 amino acids. The CDR3 sequence: CASSQVDNTGELFF. The CDR3 coding sequence is TGTGCCAGCAGCCAAGTGGACAACACCGGGGAGCTGTTTTTT.

Ten or more counts support this clonotype. The chain couples TRBV19 to TRBJ2-6; TRBD1 is a possible D gene (6 bases). The CDR3 has 15 residues. Germline V gene sequence: CDR1 LNHDA, CDR2 SQIVND (reference sequence). The V gene lost 3 bases and the J gene lost 10 bases, with 16 bases spanning the gap. The CDR3 protein is CASSMWTVRQNVLTF. CDR3 nucleotides: TGTGCCAGTAGTATGTGGACAGTCCGGCAAAACGTCCTGACTTTC.

This clonotype appeared a few times. The chain joins TRBV4-1 to TRBJ1-2; D possibly corresponds to TRBD1 (6 bases). This CDR3 comprises 15 residues. Trimming removed 4 bases from V and 3 bases from J, with 15 bases in between. The germline gives CDR1 MGHRA, CDR2 YSYEKL. CDR3 sequence: CASSPAGGKDYGYTF. CDR3 bases: TGCGCCAGCAGCCCTGCGGGGGGCAAGGACTATGGCTACACCTTC.

Many counts were recorded for this clonotype. This chain connects TRBV2 to TRBJ2-7; the D call may be TRBD1 or TRBD2 (6 bases each). CDR1 and CDR2 from the germline V gene are SNHLY and FYNNEI. The CDR3 loop spans 15 amino acids. Trimming shortened V by 8 bases and J by 3 bases, and 20 bases separated the two germline ends. The CDR3, as DNA: TGTGCCAGCGCCGCGAGGGTAGGGGGGATCTACGAGCAGTACTTC. It codes for CASAARVGGIYEQYF.

On this clonotype: Possible read error: a much larger clone is one base away. The chain recombines TRBV19 with TRBJ1-2; D ambiguous. CDR3 length equals 15 residues. Germline lookup yields CDR1 LNHDA and CDR2 SQIVND (reference sequence). The CDR3 spells CASSTTFPTDYGFTF. The CDR3 DNA is TGTGCCAGTAGTACGACCTTTCCTACGGACTATGGCTTCACCTTC.

This clonotype was observed at least ten times. The chain joins TRBV24-1 to TRBJ1-2, with TRBD1 identical over 7 bases. CDR1 KGHDR and CDR2 SFDVKD come from the germline V gene. The CDR3 contains 15 residues. The V gene end was trimmed by 2 bases and the J gene end by 8 bases; junction bases not matched to a gene: 10. As DNA, the CDR3 is TGTGCCACCAGTGATTACCGGACAGGCGAAGGGGGCTACACCTTC. This codes for CATSDYRTGEGGYTF.

About this clonotype: Because it lacks the conserved phenylalanine or tryptophan at the end, this CDR3 is likely a read error. The V gene is TRBV6-2 or TRBV6-3, the J gene TRBJ2-2, with a tentative D call TRBD2 (6 bases). This CDR3 region has 17 residues. Germline-derived CDR1 and CDR2 are MNHEY and SVGEGT. V lost 2 bases, J lost 2 bases, and 15 bases lay in between. As DNA, the CDR3 is TGTGCCAGCAGTTACAGTACTCGCGGGGTAAACACCGGGGAGCTGTTTGTT. The encoded protein is CASSYSTRGVNTGELFV.

This clonotype was recorded at least ten times. The rearrangement joins TRBV15 to TRBJ2-2; possible D gene TRBD1, 6 bases. CDR1 LNHNV and CDR2 YYDKDF come from the germline V gene (reference sequence). CDR3 length equals 13 residues. Trimming cost V 4 bases and J 6 bases, with 9 bases left between them. The CDR3 loop reads CATSNRVAGELFF. In DNA, the CDR3 is TGTGCCACCAGCAACAGGGTTGCCGGGGAGCTGTTTTTT.

This clonotype appeared many times. The chain employs TRBV2 and TRBJ2-7; the D is unclear. V gave up 5 bases and J gave up 5 bases, with 13 bases separating them. This CDR3 is built from 13 residues. The germline CDR1 and CDR2 sequences are SNHLY and FYNNEI. The CDR3: CASSRTVPNEQYF. CDR3 sequence (DNA): TGTGCCAGCAGTAGGACGGTCCCCAACGAGCAGTACTTC.

This clonotype was seen many times. The chain couples TRBV29-1 to TRBJ1-2, with 12 bases that match TRBD1. Germline CDR1 SQVTM, CDR2 ANQGSEA. V lost 7 bases, J lost 2 bases, and 2 bases stayed unmatched. The CDR3 runs 13 residues. Written as DNA, the CDR3 is TGCAGCGGGGGGACAGGGGGCAACTATGGCTACACCTTC. Protein sequence: CSGGTGGNYGYTF.

This clonotype was counted only a few times. The chain combines TRBV5-1 with TRBJ2-5, with a tentative D call TRBD1 (5 bases). The V gene's germline CDR1 is SGHRS and CDR2 YFSETQ. This CDR3 comprises 14 residues. Trimming removed 2 bases at V and 5 bases at J, with 13 bases between. CDR3 protein: CASSFVGPGETQYF. CDR3 nucleotides: TGCGCCAGCAGCTTTGTGGGGCCCGGGGAGACCCAGTACTTC.

The chain uses TRBV6-2 or TRBV6-3 and TRBJ2-7; D may be TRBD1 or TRBD2 (5 bases each). V was clipped by 7 bases and J by 4 bases, with 14 bases between them. The CDR3 loop spans 13 amino acids. The germline gives CDR1 MNHEY, CDR2 SVGEGT. This chain's CDR3 is CASTIMGPYEQYF. The CDR3 DNA sequence: TGTGCCAGCACCATCATGGGACCTTACGAGCAGTACTTC.

The V gene is TRBV25-1, the J gene TRBJ1-2, with 7 bases fitting TRBD1. Germline CDR1 MGHDK, CDR2 SYGVNS. CDR3 length: 14 residues. The junction had 11 bases not matched to a gene; V was cut back by 2 bases and J by 11 bases. The CDR3 is CASSEPPPRGKYTF. For the CDR3, the DNA is TGTGCCAGCAGTGAACCCCCCCCCAGGGGGAAGTACACCTTC.

This clonotype was observed many times. Germline is not matched at one junction end, which may reflect a read error. V is TRBV7-9 and J is TRBJ1-1; D gene uncertain. This CDR3 contains 15 residues. Looked up from germline, CDR1 is SEHNR and CDR2 is FQNEAQ (reference sequence). The CDR3 is CASNLPAHTTTEAFF. The CDR3 DNA follows: TGTGCCAGCAACTTACCTGCCCATACCACTACCGAAGCTTTCTTT.

This clonotype has ten or more counts. V gene TRBV28 combines with J gene TRBJ2-3; 8 nucleotides agree with TRBD2. Germline assignment: CDR1 MDHEN and CDR2 SYDVKM. The V segment lost 6 bases and the J segment 3 bases; nucleotides outside the gene matches: 5. CDR3 length equals 14 residues. The CDR3, as DNA: TGTGCCAGCAGCCCGGGCGGGGGGACAGATACGCAGTATTTT. It codes for CASSPGGGTDTQYF.

V and J are TRBV4-3 and TRBJ1-2; 8 bases map to TRBD1. The CDR3 is 15 amino acids. CDR1 and CDR2 from the germline V gene are LGHNA and YSLEER. The J segment lost 7 bases and the V segment lost 2 bases, leaving 9 bases of the junction unmatched. CDR3 region: CASSQPSRGRGGYTF. DNA of the CDR3: TGCGCCAGCAGCCAACCCAGCAGGGGGCGAGGTGGCTACACCTTC.

This clonotype was detected ten times or more. The chain recombines TRBV20-1 with TRBJ1-5; D may be TRBD1 (6 bases). The V and J ends lost 3 bases and 0 bases respectively, with 15 bases between them. CDR3 length equals 16 residues. From germline, CDR1 is DFQATT and CDR2 SNEGSKA (reference sequence). This chain's CDR3 is CSASRDTLVSNQPQHF. The CDR3 coding sequence is TGCAGTGCTAGCCGGGACACCCTAGTTAGCAATCAGCCCCAGCATTTT.

Many counts were recorded for this clonotype. The chain links TRBV4-1 to TRBJ1-1; possibly TRBD1 for D (6 bases). Trimming cost V 2 bases and J 0 bases, with 10 bases left between them. This CDR3 comprises 15 residues. In germline, CDR1 is MGHRA, CDR2 YSYEKL. CDR3 nucleotide sequence: TGCGCCAGCAGCCAATTGGGACACGTGAACACTGAAGCTTTCTTT. Residues: CASSQLGHVNTEAFF.

This clonotype was seen at least ten times. The rearrangement links TRBV6-2 or TRBV6-3 to TRBJ2-2; D is unclear. The germline CDR1 and CDR2 sequences are MNHEY and SVGEGT. The CDR3 has 14 amino acids. Trimming took 7 bases from V and 5 from J, leaving 14 bases between them. Here the CDR3 DNA reads TGTGCCAGCACCCTGACACACCTTACCGGGGAGCTGTTTTTT. Amino acid sequence: CASTLTHLTGELFF.

This clonotype was detected many times. The V call is TRBV29-1, the J call TRBJ1-3; unclear D gene. The V end lost 1 base, the J end lost 3 bases, and 7 bases lay between the germline ends. The germline V gene encodes CDR1 SQVTM and CDR2 ANQGSEA. The CDR3 extends over 13 amino acids. DNA of the CDR3: TGCAGCGTTGAAGGAATGGATGGAAACACCATATATTTT. It translates to CSVEGMDGNTIYF.

This clonotype has at least ten counts. V gene TRBV24-1 combines with J gene TRBJ2-2; D is undetermined. The CDR3 runs 18 residues. The germline V and J ends were trimmed by 0 bases and 0 bases, with 13 bases remaining between them. Germline V gene sequence: CDR1 KGHDR, CDR2 SFDVKD. The CDR3 sequence: CATSDLGVGTANTGELFF. The CDR3 nucleotides read TGTGCCACCAGTGATTTGGGGGTCGGCACCGCGAACACCGGGGAGCTGTTTTTT.